This entry lists 30 T cell receptor beta chains sequenced from one sample in a study of T cell repertoires in cytomegalovirus infection. TCRdb ran MiXCR on the reads and lists one entry per CDR3 protein. Found here are roughly 100,000 distinct CDR3 sequences, approximately 17% of them singletons; the top ten hold around 8.5%. Sequencing was carried out using PBMCs. Source of these receptors: a human donor in good health (CMV status not recorded). Some clones in this sample may be carry-over from other donors' samples.

This clonotype occurred many times. The chain recombines TRBV7-2 with TRBJ2-7; D call uncertain. Germline V lookup: CDR1 SGHTA, CDR2 FQGNSA. V was trimmed by 5 bases and J by 0 bases, leaving 17 bases between them. The CDR3 runs to 16 residues. The CDR3 spells CASSPTRLGGSYEQYF. DNA for the CDR3: TGTGCCAGCAGCCCCACGCGGCTCGGTGGCTCCTACGAGCAGTACTTC. Using reference TRBV7-2 and TRBJ2-7 for the parts outside the CDR3, the full variable domain is GAGVSQSPSNKVTEKGKDVELRCDPISGHTALYWYRQSLGQGLEFLIYFQGNSAPDKSGLPSDRFSAERTGGSVSTLTIQRTQQEDSAVYLCASSPTRLGGSYEQYFGPGTRLTVT.

This clonotype has more than one count but fewer than ten. The chain couples TRBV29-1 to TRBJ1-1; the D is unclear. Germline lookup yields CDR1 SQVTM and CDR2 ANQGSEA. The V end was cut by 5 bases, the J end by 1 base, with 8 bases between. The CDR3 contains 12 residues. Here the CDR3 reads CSVTAANTEAFF. The CDR3 DNA reads TGCAGCGTTACCGCGGCGAACACTGAAGCTTTCTTT. The whole variable domain, filled in from reference TRBV29-1 and TRBJ1-1, reads SAVISQKPSRDICQRGTSLTIQCQVDSQVTMMFWYRQQPGQSLTLIATANQGSEATYESGFVIDKFPISRPNLTFSTLTVSNMSPEDSSIYLCSVTAANTEAFFGQGTRLTVV.

The chain carries TRBV20-1 and TRBJ2-1; D possibly corresponds to TRBD1 (6 bases). The CDR3 loop spans 12 amino acids. Trimming took 2 bases from V and 6 from J, leaving 8 bases between them. Germline V CDR1 and CDR2: DFQATT, SNEGSKA (reference sequence). The CDR3 DNA follows: TGCAGTGCTAGAAGCAGGGGCAATGAGCAGTTCTTC. Translated: CSARSRGNEQFF.

This clonotype was recorded at least ten times. V is TRBV7-2 and J is TRBJ2-7; TRBD1 agrees at 10 bases. Trimming removed 5 bases from V and 3 bases from J; junction bases left unmatched: 19. CDR1 and CDR2 (germline): SGHTA, FQGNSA. The CDR3 contains 19 residues. CDR3 protein: CASSLSYWDRTGGDYEQYF. The CDR3 DNA reads TGTGCCAGCAGCCTATCGTATTGGGATAGGACAGGGGGGGACTACGAGCAGTACTTC.

This clonotype has just a few counts. The CDR3 loop reads CASPSSSGGDYNEQFF. The CDR3 nucleotides read TGTGCCAGCCCAAGCTCTAGCGGGGGGGATTACAATGAGCAGTTCTTC. This chain joins TRBV2 and TRBJ2-1; 12 bases are shared with TRBD2. V lost 8 bases to trimming and J lost 4 bases; unmatched junction nucleotides: 9. This CDR3 has 16 amino acids. Looked up from germline, CDR1 is SNHLY and CDR2 is FYNNEI.

The sample holds a few counts of this clonotype. The chain carries TRBV2 and TRBJ1-1, with 7 bases matching TRBD1. The V gene end was trimmed by 7 bases and the J gene end by 6 bases; junction bases not matched to a gene: 11. Germline values: CDR1 SNHLY, CDR2 FYNNEI. The CDR3 is 14 residues long. CDR3 amino acids: CASTLTPGGAEAFF. The CDR3 DNA sequence: TGTGCCAGCACTCTGACCCCAGGGGGAGCTGAAGCTTTCTTT.

The table lists this clonotype with a few counts. V and J are TRBV29-1 and TRBJ1-3; no reliable D call. The CDR3 has 11 amino acids. Per the germline V gene, CDR1 is SQVTM and CDR2 is ANQGSEA. V lost 7 bases, J lost 3 bases, and 7 bases lay in between. This CDR3 reads CSGVFGNTIYF. The CDR3 DNA reads TGCAGCGGGGTATTTGGAAACACCATATATTTT.

This clonotype was observed at least ten times. The chain joins TRBV7-2 to TRBJ2-7, with D possibly being TRBD1 (5 bases). Trimming took 3 bases from V and 6 from J, leaving 18 bases between them. CDR1 is SGHTA and CDR2 is FQGNSA in the germline V gene. CDR3 length: 15 amino acids. The CDR3 loop reads CASSFSTTASAEQYF. CDR3 nucleotides: TGTGCCAGCAGCTTTTCAACGACAGCGTCAGCCGAGCAGTACTTC.

The chain couples TRBV24-1 to TRBJ2-1; TRBD1 might be the D (5 bases). V lost 5 bases to trimming and J lost 9 bases, with 16 bases between them. The CDR3 runs 14 residues. Germline values: CDR1 KGHDR, CDR2 SFDVKD. This chain's CDR3 is CATSASLGQGEQFF. The CDR3 DNA follows: TGTGCCACCAGTGCCTCCCTCGGACAAGGTGAGCAGTTCTTC.

This clonotype was counted many times. This rearrangement joins TRBV7-3 to TRBJ1-2; D gene uncertain. The CDR3 loop spans 13 amino acids. Trimming took off 5 bases at V and 5 bases at J, with 12 bases between the two ends. The germline gives CDR1 SGHTA, CDR2 FQGTGA. The chain's CDR3 is CASSPGPTYGYTF. The CDR3 DNA follows: TGTGCCAGCAGCCCCGGCCCCACTTATGGCTACACCTTC.

This clonotype was seen repeatedly, ten times or more. V usage is TRBV7-2 and J usage is TRBJ2-1; TRBD2 agrees at 11 bases. The trim removed 7 bases at V and 6 bases at J, leaving 8 bases unmatched. The CDR3 is 15 residues long. Germline lookup yields CDR1 SGHTA and CDR2 FQGNSA. The CDR3, as DNA: TGTGCCAGCAACATAGCGGGGGGGTGGTCCAATGAGCAGTTCTTC. Protein: CASNIAGGWSNEQFF.

Many counts were recorded for this clonotype. V is TRBV7-2 and J is TRBJ2-7; the D is unclear. In germline, CDR1 is SGHTA, CDR2 FQGNSA. Trimming removed 7 bases from V and 0 bases from J, with 4 bases in between. The CDR3 is made up of 11 amino acids. The DNA of the CDR3 is TGTGCCAGCACCAGCTCCTACGAGCAGTACTTC. Its protein is CASTSSYEQYF.

This clonotype was recorded at least ten times. The chain is built from TRBV7-2 and TRBJ1-5; D is undetermined. The germline gives CDR1 SGHTA, CDR2 FQGNSA. This CDR3 contains 15 residues. V was pared by 1 base and J by 0 bases, with 7 bases between. This CDR3 is CASSLGSYSNQPQHF. CDR3 nucleotide sequence: TGTGCCAGCAGCTTAGGCAGTTATAGCAATCAGCCCCAGCATTTT.

A few counts support this clonotype. The V call is TRBV6-6, the J call TRBJ2-1, with D maybe TRBD2 (7 bases). The CDR3 has 14 amino acids. The germline V and J ends were trimmed by 7 bases and 7 bases, with 17 bases remaining between them. Germline values: CDR1 MNHNY, CDR2 SVGAGI (reference sequence). This CDR3 reads CASIEDGGRNEQFF. The DNA for the CDR3 is TGTGCCAGCATAGAGGACGGGGGGCGAAATGAGCAGTTCTTC.

This clonotype turned up a few times. This chain uses TRBV5-1 with TRBJ1-6, with TRBD1 matching 8 bases. The germline CDR1 and CDR2 sequences are SGHRS and YFSETQ. With 4 bases clipped from V and 9 bases from J, the junction kept 6 bases outside the gene matches. This CDR3 comprises 14 residues. CDR3 residues: CASSETGEASPLHF. The CDR3 DNA sequence: TGCGCCAGCAGCGAGACAGGGGAGGCTTCACCCCTCCACTTT.

As concerns this clonotype: A much larger clonotype is one base distant, so this may be a read error. This sequence joins TRBV7-6 and TRBJ2-7; 12 bases are shared with TRBD1. CDR1 is SGHVS, CDR2 FNYEAQ, per germline. This CDR3 region has 16 residues. CDR3 amino acids: CASSLGPGQGAYDQYF. The CDR3 nucleotides are TGTGCCAGCAGCTTAGGCCCGGGACAGGGGGCCTACGACCAGTACTTC.

Regarding this clonotype: At one boundary the junction diverges from the germline segment, which might be a read error. The rearrangement joins TRBV11-2 to TRBJ2-3; TRBD1 or TRBD2 may be the D gene (6 bases each). Germline CDR1 reads SGHAT; CDR2 reads FQNNGV. The CDR3 is 16 residues long. In nucleotides, the CDR3 is TGTGCCAGCAGCCCCTTGGACAGCGGGTACACAGATACGCAGTGTTTT. Translated, it gives CASSPLDSGYTDTQCF.

This clonotype was found a few times. This chain links TRBV27 with TRBJ1-2; no definite D call. The V gene's germline CDR1 is MNHEY and CDR2 SMNVEV (reference sequence). Trimming took 2 bases from V and 4 from J, leaving 11 bases between them. This CDR3 has 14 residues. The CDR3 loop is CASSLGGRSYGYTF. As DNA, the CDR3 is TGTGCCAGCAGTTTAGGTGGCAGGAGCTATGGCTACACCTTC.

The genes are TRBV4-2 and TRBJ1-6; a possible D gene is TRBD1 (6 bases). Germline V gives CDR1 LGHNA, CDR2 YNFKEQ. This CDR3 contains 15 residues. The V gene lost 0 bases and the J gene lost 4 bases, with 7 bases spanning the gap. The DNA of the CDR3 is TGTGCCAGCAGCCAAGAAGGGGGTTATAATTCACCCCTCCACTTT. Its protein product is CASSQEGGYNSPLHF.

This clonotype was observed many times. The chain joins TRBV7-2 to TRBJ2-1; the D gene is possibly TRBD2 (5 bases). V dropped 5 bases and J dropped 2 bases, with 13 bases sitting between them. The CDR3 spans 15 residues. In germline, CDR1 is SGHTA, CDR2 FQGNSA. In DNA form, the CDR3 reads TGTGCCAGCAGCCCCCGGGGAGCCCCCTACAATGAGCAGTTCTTC. This codes for CASSPRGAPYNEQFF.

This sequence joins TRBV20-1 and TRBJ2-3, with 7 bases lining up with TRBD1. Germline CDR1 DFQATT, CDR2 SNEGSKA (reference sequence). CDR3 length: 14 amino acids. J gave up 1 base and V 0 bases, and 1 base lay outside the gene matches. The chain's CDR3 is CSARDGQGTDTQYF. CDR3 DNA sequence: TGCAGTGCTAGAGACGGACAGGGCACAGATACGCAGTATTTT.

This clonotype was seen ten or more times. The chain combines TRBV29-1 with TRBJ2-5; TRBD1 matches 10 bases. Germline lookup yields CDR1 SQVTM and CDR2 ANQGSEA. Germline trimming cut 8 bases from V and 2 bases from J; bases unmatched to any gene: 14. This CDR3 has 16 amino acids. CDR3 residues: CSTGQGFLGLQETQYF. The CDR3 coding sequence is TGCAGCACGGGACAGGGGTTTTTAGGCCTTCAAGAGACCCAGTACTTC.

V is TRBV2 and J is TRBJ2-7; D possibly matches TRBD1 or TRBD2 (7 bases each). The V and J ends lost 7 bases and 6 bases respectively, with 16 bases between them. The V gene's germline CDR1 is SNHLY and CDR2 FYNNEI. This CDR3 has 13 residues. The CDR3 region has the DNA TGTGCCAGCACCGGGGGGACAGAAGCCGAGCAGTACTTC. Translation: CASTGGTEAEQYF.

This clonotype appeared a few times. This chain joins TRBV6-6 and TRBJ1-3; no clear D gene. V gave up 9 bases and J gave up 5 bases, with 14 bases separating them. This CDR3 comprises 13 residues. Germline V gene sequence: CDR1 MNHNY, CDR2 SVGAGI (reference sequence). CDR3 sequence: CASLRPGRNTIYF. The CDR3 region has the DNA TGTGCCAGTTTACGACCCGGGAGAAACACCATATATTTT.

This clonotype occurred many times. This chain links TRBV12-3 or TRBV12-4 with TRBJ2-1; D unclear. The CDR3 runs 13 residues. V lost 8 bases and J 5 bases, leaving 13 bases between the germline ends. CDR3 protein: CASGQSTNNEQFF. In nucleotides, the CDR3 is TGTGCCAGCGGGCAATCTACGAACAATGAGCAGTTCTTC.

V is TRBV11-1 and J is TRBJ1-1, with D unresolved. Germline V CDR1 and CDR2: SGHAT, FQDESV (reference sequence). V lost 7 bases and J 0 bases, leaving 15 bases between the germline ends. The CDR3 runs to 15 residues. The CDR3 reads CASTSPGTMNTEAFF. CDR3 coding DNA: TGTGCCAGCACCTCGCCGGGAACAATGAACACTGAAGCTTTCTTT.

The chain couples TRBV7-9 to TRBJ1-2; D is undetermined. V was clipped by 1 base and J by 4 bases, with 13 bases between them. Looked up from germline, CDR1 is SEHNR and CDR2 is FQNEAQ (reference sequence). CDR3 length equals 15 residues. The CDR3 nucleotides are TGTGCCAGCAGCTTAGGGTTCGGGCAGTTCTATGGCTACACCTTC. This translates into CASSLGFGQFYGYTF.

The chain combines TRBV14 with TRBJ1-5, with D perhaps matching TRBD1 (5 bases). The CDR3 spans 14 residues. CDR1 SGHDN and CDR2 FVKESK come from the germline V gene. With 2 bases removed from V and 3 bases from J, the gap between germline ends came to 8 bases. CDR3 DNA: TGTGCCAGCAGCCAAACAGGCTTCAATCAGCCCCAGCATTTT. Translating gives CASSQTGFNQPQHF.

The chain carries TRBV28 and TRBJ2-7, with TRBD2 matching 12 bases. The CDR3 covers 16 residues. The V segment lost 8 bases and the J segment 2 bases; nucleotides outside the gene matches: 10. Germline V gene sequence: CDR1 MDHEN, CDR2 SYDVKM. CDR3 DNA sequence: TGTGCCAGCGGGACACTACTAGCGGGGGGACCCTACGAGCAGTACTTC. It yields the protein CASGTLLAGGPYEQYF. The complete variable domain, with remaining parts taken from reference TRBV28 and TRBJ2-7, reads DVKVTQSSRYLVKRTGEKVFLECVQDMDHENMFWYRQDPGLGLRLIYFSYDVKMKEKGDIPEGYSVSREKKERFSLILESASTNQTSMYLCASGTLLAGGPYEQYFGPGTRLTVT.

This clonotype came up a few times. The chain recombines TRBV25-1 with TRBJ2-5; maybe TRBD1 (6 bases). This CDR3 region has 15 residues. Germline CDR1 reads MGHDK; CDR2 reads SYGVNS. V was pared by 2 bases and J by 1 base, with 11 bases between. CDR3 residues: CASSEIGQSQETQYF. CDR3 sequence (DNA): TGTGCCAGCAGTGAAATAGGACAGAGCCAAGAGACCCAGTACTTC.